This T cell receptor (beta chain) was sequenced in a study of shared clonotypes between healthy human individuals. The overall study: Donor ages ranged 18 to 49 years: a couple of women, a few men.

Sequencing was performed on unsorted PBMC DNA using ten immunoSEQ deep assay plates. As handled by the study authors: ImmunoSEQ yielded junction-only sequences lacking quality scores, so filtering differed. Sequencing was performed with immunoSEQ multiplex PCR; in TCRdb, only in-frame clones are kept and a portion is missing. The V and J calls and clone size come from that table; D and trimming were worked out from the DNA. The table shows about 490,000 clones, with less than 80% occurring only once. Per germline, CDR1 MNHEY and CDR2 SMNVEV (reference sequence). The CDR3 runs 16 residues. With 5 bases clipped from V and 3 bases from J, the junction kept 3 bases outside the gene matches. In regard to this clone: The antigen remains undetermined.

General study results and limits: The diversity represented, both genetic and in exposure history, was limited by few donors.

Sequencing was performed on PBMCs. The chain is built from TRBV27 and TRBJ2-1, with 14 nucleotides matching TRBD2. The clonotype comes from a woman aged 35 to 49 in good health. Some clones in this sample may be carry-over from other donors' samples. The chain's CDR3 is CASSLTSGRVYNEQFF. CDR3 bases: TGTGCCAGCAGTCTGACTAGCGGGAGGGTCTACAATGAGCAGTTCTTC.